A single sample is the source of the 20 T cell receptor beta chains below, sequenced in a study. MiXCR, run by TCRdb on the 5' RACE reads, gives a single entry per CDR3 protein. Of 10,000 to 12,000 distinct CDR3 sequences in the sample, roughly 18% were seen once. Treg sorting used a CD4+CD25+CD127-/low gate. The sequenced sample consisted of Tregs sorted from a lymph node. All receptors come from a female donor with breast cancer.

By its share, this clonotype is medium-sized. The rearrangement uses TRBV24-1 and TRBJ2-3, with TRBD2 as a possible D gene (5 bases). Germline V gene lookup returns CDR1 KGHDR and CDR2 SFDVKD. V was pared by 9 bases and J by 1 base, with 19 bases between. CDR3 length equals 16 residues. The CDR3 DNA is TGTGCCACCCAGGACCCGGGGAGAGGGCGCACAGATACGCAGTATTTT. Translation: CATQDPGRGRTDTQYF.

The genes are TRBV6-2 or TRBV6-3 and TRBJ2-2, with D unclear. The germline gives CDR1 MNHEY, CDR2 SVGEGT. V lost 6 bases to trimming and J lost 5 bases, with 10 bases between them. This CDR3 spans 13 amino acids. The CDR3 nucleotides read TGTGCCAGCAGACTGTTGGGTACCGGGGAGCTGTTTTTT. This gives the protein CASRLLGTGELFF.

Concerning this clonotype itself: A much larger clone is a single base away; this may be a read error. The gene calls are TRBV4-2 and TRBJ1-2; 8 bases are a match to TRBD1. Germline V gives CDR1 LGHNA, CDR2 YNFKEQ. The CDR3 loop spans 16 amino acids. The CDR3 region has the DNA TGTGCCAGCAGCCATTCAGTTGGACAGGGAGACTATGGCTGCACCTTC. Protein product: CASSHSVGQGDYGCTF.

By frequency in the sample, this clonotype is medium-sized. The chain couples TRBV28 to TRBJ2-3; D is unresolved. Germline-derived CDR1 and CDR2 are MDHEN and SYDVKM. This CDR3 has 13 amino acids. V gave up 5 bases and J gave up 1 base, with 7 bases separating them. For the CDR3, the DNA is TGTGCCAGCAGTCCCATAGGCACAGATACGCAGTATTTT. Translated: CASSPIGTDTQYF. Using reference TRBV28 and TRBJ2-3 for the parts outside the CDR3, the full variable domain is DVKVTQSSRYLVKRTGEKVFLECVQDMDHENMFWYRQDPGLGLRLIYFSYDVKMKEKGDIPEGYSVSREKKERFSLILESASTNQTSMYLCASSPIGTDTQYFGPGTRLTVL.

This clonotype ranks as medium-sized (0.01 to 0.1%). The J gene is TRBJ1-2, the V gene TRBV5-1; no reliable D call. This CDR3 contains 13 residues. Per germline, CDR1 SGHRS and CDR2 YFSETQ. Trimming pared 3 bases from V and 8 bases from J, leaving 14 bases between. The CDR3 DNA sequence: TGCGCCAGCAGCTCCGAGCCCTCGGGAGGCTACACCTTC. Translating it yields CASSSEPSGGYTF.

Judged by abundance, this clonotype is medium-sized. This chain links TRBV7-9 with TRBJ2-7, with D possibly being TRBD2 (5 bases). Per germline, CDR1 SEHNR and CDR2 FQNEAQ (reference sequence). V was clipped by 5 bases and J by 7 bases, with 12 bases between them. The CDR3 length is 12 residues. CDR3 in DNA: TGTGCCAGCAGCACGGGGATATGGGAGCAGTACTTC. Translating gives CASSTGIWEQYF.

The chain employs TRBV2 and TRBJ2-3; no clear D. V was pared by 7 bases and J by 1 base, with 15 bases between. Germline-derived CDR1 and CDR2 are SNHLY and FYNNEI. The CDR3 has 15 amino acids. CDR3 nucleotide sequence: TGTGCCAGCAATGAGTTGGTAGTCGGCACAGATACGCAGTATTTT. Translating it yields CASNELVVGTDTQYF.

As regards this clonotype: A much larger clone lies one base from this, so it may be a read error. CDR3 region: CACARVNQPHDQPQHF. The CDR3 DNA sequence: TGTGCCTGCGCCCGGGTCAACCAACCTCACGATCAGCCCCAGCATTTT. V usage is TRBV6-6 and J usage is TRBJ1-5; D unclear. The germline V gene has CDR1 MNHNY and CDR2 SVGAGI (reference sequence). Trimming took off 11 bases at V and 5 bases at J, with 25 bases between the two ends. The CDR3 is 16 amino acids.

This clonotype was detected only a few times. The genes are TRBV3-1 and TRBJ1-1, with unresolved D. CDR3 length: 14 amino acids. CDR1 and CDR2 from the germline V gene are LGHDT and YNNKEL (reference sequence). The V end lost 6 bases, the J end lost 1 base, and 12 bases lay between the germline ends. The CDR3 reads CASSPSNRNTEAFF. The CDR3 DNA follows: TGTGCCAGCAGTCCAAGCAACAGGAACACTGAAGCTTTCTTT.

Of note for this clonotype: A much more abundant neighbour one base away suggests this may be a read error. The chain couples TRBV18 to TRBJ1-1; perhaps TRBD1 as D (5 bases). The CDR3 has 15 amino acids. CDR1 and CDR2 from the germline V gene are KGHSH and LQKENI. In DNA, the CDR3 is TGTGCCAGCTCACCGGGATCGGGGACGAACACTGAAGTTTTCTTT. Translation: CASSPGSGTNTEVFF. The full variable domain, with the rest looked up from reference TRBV18 and TRBJ1-1, is NAGVMQNPRHLVRRRGQEARLRCSPMKGHSHVYWYRQLPEEGLKFMVYLQKENIIDESGMPKERFSAEFPKEGPSILRIQQVVRGDSAAYFCASSPGSGTNTEVFFGQGTRLTVV.

In this sample, this clonotype is medium-sized (0.01 to 0.1%). The rearrangement joins TRBV7-2 to TRBJ2-5; D gene ambiguous. V lost 3 bases and J lost 3, with 8 bases in between. This CDR3 contains 13 residues. Looked up from germline, CDR1 is SGHTA and CDR2 is FQGNSA. As DNA, the CDR3 is TGTGCCAGCAGCTTTTACACTGAAGAGACCCAGTACTTC. The encoded protein is CASSFYTEETQYF.

This clonotype was counted many times. This chain joins TRBV29-1 and TRBJ2-7; 8 bases map to TRBD1. Germline V gene lookup returns CDR1 SQVTM and CDR2 ANQGSEA. V lost 4 bases and J lost 5; bases outside the gene matches: 7. This CDR3 contains 13 residues. The CDR3 loop reads CSVGKGQAHEQYF. The CDR3 DNA reads as TGCAGCGTTGGGAAGGGACAGGCCCACGAGCAGTACTTC.

This clonotype ranks as medium-sized. The V call is TRBV6-1, the J call TRBJ2-5, with a weak D call TRBD1 (5 bases). V lost 3 bases to trimming and J lost 5 bases, with 13 bases between them. The CDR3 covers 14 residues. CDR1 is MNHNS, CDR2 SASEGT, per germline. CDR3 sequence reads: CASSEDTIWETQYF. The DNA of the CDR3 is TGTGCCAGCAGTGAGGACACTATCTGGGAGACCCAGTACTTC.

This clonotype is classed as medium-sized. The genes are TRBV5-1 and TRBJ1-4, with 10 bases fitting TRBD1. Germline CDR1 SGHRS, CDR2 YFSETQ. The CDR3 is made up of 15 amino acids. The trim removed 0 bases at V and 8 bases at J, leaving 4 bases unmatched. CDR3 DNA sequence: TGCGCCAGCAGCTTGGCCGGGACAGGGGAAGAAAAACTGTTTTTT. Amino acid sequence: CASSLAGTGEEKLFF.

This clonotype was seen at least ten times. V gene TRBV5-1 combines with J gene TRBJ1-2; 10 bases map to TRBD1. CDR3 length: 14 amino acids. The germline CDR1 and CDR2 sequences are SGHRS and YFSETQ. The junction had 8 bases not matched to a gene; V was cut back by 3 bases and J by 9 bases. CDR3 bases: TGCGCCAGCAGCTCCTCCGGGACAGGGGTTAGCTACACCTTC. Protein product: CASSSSGTGVSYTF.

By sample share, this clonotype is medium-sized. This chain uses TRBV6-2 or TRBV6-3 with TRBJ2-1; D unclear. The CDR3 runs 14 residues. Germline lookup yields CDR1 MNHEY and CDR2 SVGEGT. Trimming removed 7 bases at V and 1 base at J, with 11 bases between. The CDR3 DNA is TGTGCCAGCACCAGACTTGGGTCCTACAATGAGCAGTTCTTC. This sequence encodes CASTRLGSYNEQFF.

This clonotype was counted a few times. The rearrangement joins TRBV6-6 to TRBJ1-2; TRBD1 matches at 8 bases. CDR1 is MNHNY and CDR2 is SVGAGI in the germline V gene (reference sequence). The trim removed 8 bases at V and 4 bases at J, leaving 3 bases unmatched. CDR3 length equals 12 residues. The CDR3 DNA follows: TGTGCCAGCGGGACAGGCACCTATGGCTACACCTTC. Translating gives CASGTGTYGYTF.

The table lists this clonotype with many counts. The chain couples TRBV6-1 to TRBJ1-5; 8 bases map to TRBD1. The germline gives CDR1 MNHNS, CDR2 SASEGT. CDR3 length: 16 amino acids. V dropped 2 bases and J dropped 1; count of bases not matched to a gene: 4. This chain's CDR3 is CASSEMGQVSNQPQHF. CDR3 DNA: TGTGCCAGCAGTGAAATGGGACAGGTGAGCAATCAGCCCCAGCATTTT.

The sample holds a few counts of this clonotype. A much bigger clone sits one base away, suggesting this may be a read error. The rearrangement links TRBV5-1 to TRBJ2-1; TRBD2 agrees at 10 bases. Germline CDR1 reads SGHRS; CDR2 reads YFSETQ. The CDR3 has 14 residues. The trim removed 4 bases at V and 4 bases at J, leaving 2 bases unmatched. CDR3 DNA: TGCGCCAGCAGCCTTAGCGGGAGGTACAATGAGCAGTTCTTC. Translation gives CASSLSGRYNEQFF.

The V and J genes are TRBV7-2 and TRBJ2-3, with 10 nucleotides matching TRBD2. J gave up 1 base and V 2 bases, and 3 bases lay outside the gene matches. Per germline, CDR1 SGHTA and CDR2 FQGNSA. The CDR3 is made up of 16 amino acids. Here the CDR3 reads CASSLRTSGRTDTQYF. DNA of the CDR3: TGTGCCAGCAGCTTAAGGACTAGCGGTCGCACAGATACGCAGTATTTT.